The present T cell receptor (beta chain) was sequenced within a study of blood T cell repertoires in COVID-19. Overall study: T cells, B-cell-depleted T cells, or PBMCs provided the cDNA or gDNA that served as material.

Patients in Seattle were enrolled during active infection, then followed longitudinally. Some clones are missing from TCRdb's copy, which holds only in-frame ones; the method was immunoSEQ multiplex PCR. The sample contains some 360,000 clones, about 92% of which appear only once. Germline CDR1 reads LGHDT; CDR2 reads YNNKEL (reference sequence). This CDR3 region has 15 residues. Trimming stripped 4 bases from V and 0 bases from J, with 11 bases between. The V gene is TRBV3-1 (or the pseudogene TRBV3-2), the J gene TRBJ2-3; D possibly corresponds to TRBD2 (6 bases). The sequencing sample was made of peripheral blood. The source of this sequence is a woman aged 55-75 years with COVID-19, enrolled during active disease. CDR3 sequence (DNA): TGTGCCAGCAGCCCCCGGGGGTACAGCACAGATACGCAGTATTTT. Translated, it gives CASSPRGYSTDTQYF.